The 4 T cell receptor beta chains below all came from one sample that was sequenced in a study of blood T cell repertoires in COVID-19. This table comes from immunoSEQ multiplex PCR, and its TCRdb copy is limited to in-frame clones, with some not included. The data show 50,000 to 55,000 clones, around 87% seen once. What was sequenced was peripheral blood. These receptors were collected from a man aged 45-65 years with active COVID-19.

The chain employs TRBV7-8 and TRBJ1-6; D is possibly TRBD1 (6 bases). The germline CDR1 and CDR2 sequences are SGHVS and FQNEAQ. V lost 2 bases to trimming and J lost 3 bases, with 8 bases between them. The CDR3 length is 15 residues. CDR3 DNA sequence: TGTGCCAGCAGCTTACAGGGGAACTATAATTCACCCCTCCACTTT. As protein: CASSLQGNYNSPLHF.

The rearrangement uses TRBV2 and TRBJ2-5, with a weak D call TRBD2 (5 bases). Trimming left V 3 bases short and J 5 bases short, with 7 bases between. Germline assignment: CDR1 SNHLY and CDR2 FYNNEI. The CDR3 contains 12 residues. The CDR3 coding sequence is TGTGCCAGCAGTGACAGGAGGGAGACCCAGTACTTC. Translating gives CASSDRRETQYF.

This chain uses TRBV4-3 with TRBJ1-5; D not resolved. Between the trimmed V and J ends, which lost 0 bases and 4 bases, there was a span of 10 bases. Germline V gene lookup returns CDR1 LGHNA and CDR2 YSLEER. This CDR3 contains 15 residues. As DNA, the CDR3 is TGCGCCAGCAGCCAAGATCTTTCGCAGAATCAGCCCCAGCATTTT. Translated, it gives CASSQDLSQNQPQHF.

CDR3 sequence: CASSLGVASRAEQYF. The CDR3 DNA is TGTGCCAGCAGCTTAGGGGTGGCGTCGAGGGCCGAGCAGTACTTC. The chain is built from TRBV11-2 and TRBJ2-7, with TRBD2 as a possible D gene (5 bases). Trimming took 1 base from V and 6 from J, leaving 16 bases between them. The CDR3 contains 15 residues. Germline V gene lookup returns CDR1 SGHAT and CDR2 FQNNGV.